A selection of T cell receptor beta chains follows, all from one sample in a study of response to subunit inactivated influenza vaccine. TCRdb used MiXCR to reprocess the RT-PCR reads, holding one entry per CDR3 protein. The table has a few hundred thousand distinct CDR3 sequences, 21% seen once. Source: PBMCs from blood, taken around 22 months after vaccination. The receptors come from a man between 50 and 75 years old who received an inactivated influenza vaccine. Both conserved end residues are part of each CDR3. D genes are given only for firm matches. Part of the rows lack a size; the others show once, few, many or a class for expanded clones.

d_gene | j_gene | abundance | v_gene | CDR3aa | CDR3nt
- | TRBJ2-2 | - | TRBV28 | CASGNAELFF | TGTGCCAGCGGCAATGCGGAGCTGTTTTTT
TRBD1 | TRBJ1-1 | few | TRBV6-5 | CASSYSRQGRWAEAFF | TGTGCCAGCAGTTACTCCCGACAGGGGAGGTGGGCTGAAGCTTTCTTT
TRBD1 | TRBJ1-5 | - | TRBV5-5 | CASSLDGTGNQPQHF | TGTGCCAGCAGCTTGGACGGGACAGGCAATCAGCCCCAGCATTTT
- | TRBJ1-4 | - | TRBV7-8 | CASSLGRVEKLFF | TGTGCCAGCAGCTTAGGCAGGGTTGAAAAACTGTTTTTT
TRBD2 | TRBJ2-5 | - | TRBV4-2 | CASSQDPPAGDQETQYF | TGTGCCAGCAGCCAAGATCCCCCAGCGGGGGATCAAGAGACCCAGTACTTC
- | TRBJ2-5 | - | TRBV3-1 | CASKPGSTGETQYF | TGTGCCAGTAAACCAGGGTCCACCGGGGAGACCCAGTACTTC
TRBD2 | TRBJ2-3 | - | TRBV9 | CASSVGPAGASTDTQYF | TGTGCCAGCAGCGTAGGTCCAGCGGGAGCTAGCACAGATACGCAGTATTTT
- | TRBJ2-3 | - | TRBV5-6 | CASKDGLGTDTQYF | TGTGCCAGCAAGGACGGCCTGGGGACAGATACGCAGTATTTT
- | TRBJ1-2 | many | TRBV24-1 | CATRSGTNYGYTF | TGTGCCACCCGCTCTGGGACCAACTATGGCTACACCTTC
- | TRBJ1-2 | - | TRBV24-1 | CATSDNSPDRKANYGYTF | TGTGCCACCAGTGACAATTCACCGGACCGAAAAGCTAACTATGGCTACACCTTC
- | TRBJ2-7 | - | TRBV27 | CASSFEGLGYEQYF | TGTGCCAGCAGTTTTGAGGGTCTTGGCTACGAGCAGTACTTC
- | TRBJ2-3 | - | TRBV20-1 | CSASLRQRWKVTDTQYF | TGCAGTGCTAGTTTGCGACAGCGATGGAAGGTGACAGATACGCAGTATTTT
- | TRBJ1-1 | few | TRBV5-6 | CASSFLEAFF | TGTGCCAGCAGCTTCTTAGAAGCTTTCTTT
- | TRBJ1-1 | few | TRBV11-1 | CASSPRGRPTLSMNTEAFF | TGTGCCAGCAGCCCCCGGGGCAGGCCGACTCTCTCAATGAACACTGAAGCTTTCTTT
- | TRBJ2-5 | few | TRBV7-6 | CASSVGSGRGETQYF | TGTGCCAGCAGCGTAGGATCTGGACGGGGAGAGACCCAGTACTTC
- | TRBJ1-6 | - | TRBV7-2 | CASSFNAGYNSPLHF | TGTGCCAGCAGCTTTAATGCAGGGTATAATTCACCCCTCCACTTT
- | TRBJ2-1 | - | TRBV5-1 | CASSLAAGTYNEQFF | TGCGCCAGCAGCTTGGCGGCAGGGACCTACAATGAGCAGTTCTTC
TRBD1 | TRBJ1-1 | few | TRBV10-3 | CAISDPTGGIEAFF | TGTGCCATCAGTGACCCCACAGGGGGCATTGAAGCTTTCTTT
- | TRBJ2-1 | few | TRBV2 | CASSEYSSPVYNEQFF | TGTGCCAGCAGTGAATATAGTAGTCCTGTCTACAATGAGCAGTTCTTC
TRBD2 | TRBJ2-5 | few | TRBV5-1 | CASSRRTSAEETQYF | TGCGCCAGCAGCCGTCGGACTAGCGCCGAGGAGACCCAGTACTTC
- | TRBJ2-5 | once | TRBV6-6 | CASSYDSVLSQYF | TGTGCCAGCAGTTACGACTCGGTCCTGTCCCAGTACTTC
TRBD1 | TRBJ1-1 | many | TRBV20-1 | CSARGQMNTEAFF | TGCAGTGCCAGGGGACAGATGAACACTGAAGCTTTCTTT
TRBD1 | TRBJ1-1 | - | TRBV27 | CASSLLGQGTLNTEAFF | TGTGCCAGCAGTTTATTAGGACAGGGGACATTGAACACTGAAGCTTTCTTT
- | TRBJ2-5 | - | TRBV20-1 | CSASDGQQETQYF | TGCAGTGCTAGTGACGGACAGCAAGAGACCCAGTACTTC
- | TRBJ2-7 | few | TRBV12-3/TRBV12-4 | CASSPDLYEQYF | TGTGCCAGCAGCCCGGACTTGTACGAGCAGTACTTC
- | TRBJ1-2 | - | TRBV2 | CASSPGQAPNYGYTF | TGTGCCAGCAGCCCCGGTCAGGCGCCTAACTATGGCTACACCTTC
TRBD1 | TRBJ1-5 | many | TRBV12-3/TRBV12-4 | CASRGTGNQPQHF | TGTGCCAGCAGGGGGACAGGCAATCAGCCCCAGCATTTT
- | TRBJ1-5 | many | TRBV12-3/TRBV12-4 | CASTLDSLNQPQHF | TGTGCCAGCACCCTGGACAGCCTCAATCAGCCCCAGCATTTT
- | TRBJ1-1 | few | TRBV5-4 | CASSPMARMNTEAFF | TGTGCCAGCAGCCCTATGGCGCGGATGAACACTGAAGCTTTCTTT
- | TRBJ1-5 | few | TRBV28 | CASNRGLDNQPQHF | TGTGCCAGCAACAGAGGTCTGGACAATCAGCCCCAGCATTTT
TRBD1 | TRBJ1-1 | few | TRBV7-2 | CASSLGHGTGAGTEAFF | TGTGCCAGCAGCCTAGGCCATGGGACAGGGGCTGGGACTGAAGCTTTCTTT
TRBD1 | TRBJ1-2 | - | TRBV27 | CASSSKTGAYGYTF | TGTGCCAGCAGTTCAAAGACAGGGGCCTATGGCTACACCTTC
- | TRBJ1-4 | - | TRBV12-3/TRBV12-4 | CASSSDEKLFF | TGTGCCAGCAGTTCAGATGAAAAACTGTTTTTT
TRBD1 | TRBJ1-2 | many | TRBV9 | CASSLQGVNYGYTF | TGTGCCAGCAGCCTCCAGGGGGTTAACTATGGCTACACCTTC
- | TRBJ2-5 | - | TRBV29-1 | CSVERIGVETQYF | TGCAGCGTTGAAAGAATAGGGGTAGAGACCCAGTACTTC
- | TRBJ1-2 | - | TRBV18 | CASSFDKNYGYTF | TGTGCCAGCTCATTTGACAAGAACTATGGCTACACCTTC
TRBD2 | TRBJ2-1 | many | TRBV23-1 | CASSQGDSGKFYEQFF | TGCGCCAGCAGTCAAGGAGACAGCGGGAAGTTTTATGAGCAGTTCTTC
- | TRBJ2-7 | - | TRBV9 | CASSPRPVTYEQYF | TGTGCCAGCAGCCCCAGACCTGTTACCTACGAGCAGTACTTC
TRBD1 | TRBJ1-6 | - | TRBV5-6 | CASSVTGNSPLHF | TGTGCCAGCAGCGTGACAGGGAACTCACCCCTCCACTTT
- | TRBJ1-4 | few | TRBV20-1 | CSAREGNEKLFF | TGCAGTGCTCGCGAGGGAAATGAAAAACTGTTTTTT
- | TRBJ1-1 | few | TRBV19 | CASSIDLRGLTEAFF | TGTGCCAGTAGTATAGACCTGCGAGGTCTCACTGAAGCTTTCTTT
- | TRBJ2-1 | - | TRBV7-9 | CASSLSSGLYNEQFF | TGTGCCAGCAGCTTAAGCTCAGGGCTCTACAATGAGCAGTTCTTC
TRBD1 | TRBJ1-2 | few | TRBV20-1 | CSARDPVGQGDRGYTF | TGCAGTGCTAGAGACCCTGTGGGACAGGGGGATCGTGGCTACACCTTC
TRBD1 | TRBJ1-1 | many | TRBV10-3 | CATREQGMNTEAFF | TGTGCCACAAGAGAACAGGGGATGAACACTGAAGCTTTCTTT
TRBD1 | TRBJ2-1 | - | TRBV11-2 | CASSSTGYNEQFF | TGTGCCAGCAGCTCGACAGGGTACAATGAGCAGTTCTTC
- | TRBJ2-5 | - | TRBV19 | CASSIGPEGSQETQYF | TGTGCCAGTAGTATAGGCCCGGAGGGTTCTCAAGAGACCCAGTACTTC
- | TRBJ2-3 | few | TRBV20-1 | CSARDSLRADTQYF | TGCAGTGCTAGGGACTCCTTGAGAGCAGATACGCAGTATTTT
TRBD1 | TRBJ1-5 | few | TRBV4-3 | CASSLDRVSGQPQHF | TGCGCCAGCAGCCTCGACAGGGTTTCAGGTCAGCCCCAGCATTTT
- | TRBJ1-2 | many | TRBV7-9 | CASSLWDYGYTF | TGTGCCAGCAGCCTATGGGACTATGGCTACACCTTC
TRBD1 | TRBJ2-3 | few | TRBV12-3/TRBV12-4 | CASSLDRRGRTDTQYF | TGTGCCAGCAGTTTAGACCGCAGGGGGCGCACAGATACGCAGTATTTT
- | TRBJ2-1 | - | TRBV29-1 | CSAELQGPPYNEQFF | TGCAGCGCAGAACTACAGGGCCCCCCGTACAATGAGCAGTTCTTC
TRBD1 | TRBJ1-6 | - | TRBV28 | CASSSGQGGNSPLHF | TGTGCCAGCAGTTCCGGACAGGGAGGGAATTCACCCCTCCACTTT
TRBD2 | TRBJ2-5 | few | TRBV6-1 | CASSGTSGSETQYF | TGTGCCAGCAGTGGGACTAGTGGGTCAGAGACCCAGTACTTC